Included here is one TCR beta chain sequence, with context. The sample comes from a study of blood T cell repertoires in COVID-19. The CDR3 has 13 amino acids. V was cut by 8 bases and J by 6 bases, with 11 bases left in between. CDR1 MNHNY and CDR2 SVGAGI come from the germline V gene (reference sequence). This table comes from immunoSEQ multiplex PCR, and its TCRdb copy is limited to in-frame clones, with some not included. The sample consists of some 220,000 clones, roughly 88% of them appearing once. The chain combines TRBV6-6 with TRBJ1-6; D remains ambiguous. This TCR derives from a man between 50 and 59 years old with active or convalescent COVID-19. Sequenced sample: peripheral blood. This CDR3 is CASGGLLNSPLHF. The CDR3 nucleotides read TGTGCCAGCGGCGGGCTCCTTAATTCACCCCTCCACTTT.